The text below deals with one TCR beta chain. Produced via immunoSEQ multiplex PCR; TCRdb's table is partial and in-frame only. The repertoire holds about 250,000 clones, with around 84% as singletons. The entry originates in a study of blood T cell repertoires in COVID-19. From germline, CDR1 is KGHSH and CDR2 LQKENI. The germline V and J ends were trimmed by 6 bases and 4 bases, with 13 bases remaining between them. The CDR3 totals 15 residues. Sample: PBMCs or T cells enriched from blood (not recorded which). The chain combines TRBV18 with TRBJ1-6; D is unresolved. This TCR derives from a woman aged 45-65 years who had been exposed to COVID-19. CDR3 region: CASSPGRDYNSPLHF. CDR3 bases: TGTGCCAGCTCCCCCGGACGGGATTATAATTCACCCCTCCACTTT.